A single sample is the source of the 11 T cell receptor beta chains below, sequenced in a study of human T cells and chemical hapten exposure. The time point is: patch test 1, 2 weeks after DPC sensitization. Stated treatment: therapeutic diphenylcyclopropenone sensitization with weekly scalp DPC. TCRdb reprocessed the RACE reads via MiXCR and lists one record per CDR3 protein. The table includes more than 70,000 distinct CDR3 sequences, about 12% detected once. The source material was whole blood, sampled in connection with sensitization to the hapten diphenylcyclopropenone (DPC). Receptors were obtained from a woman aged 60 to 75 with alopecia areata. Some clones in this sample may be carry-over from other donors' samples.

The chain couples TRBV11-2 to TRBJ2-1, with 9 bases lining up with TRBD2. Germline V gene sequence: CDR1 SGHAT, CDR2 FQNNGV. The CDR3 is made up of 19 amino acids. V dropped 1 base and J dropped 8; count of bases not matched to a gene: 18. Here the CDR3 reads CASSLAGSGGWGQYDEQFF. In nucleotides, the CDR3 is TGTGCCAGCAGCTTAGCTGGTAGCGGGGGTTGGGGACAATACGATGAGCAGTTCTTC.

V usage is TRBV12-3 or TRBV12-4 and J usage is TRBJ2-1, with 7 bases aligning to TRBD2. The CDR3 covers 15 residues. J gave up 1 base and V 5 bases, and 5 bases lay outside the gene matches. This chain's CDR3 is CASSPAGLSYNEQFF. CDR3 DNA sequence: TGTGCCAGCAGTCCAGCGGGACTATCCTACAATGAGCAGTTCTTC.

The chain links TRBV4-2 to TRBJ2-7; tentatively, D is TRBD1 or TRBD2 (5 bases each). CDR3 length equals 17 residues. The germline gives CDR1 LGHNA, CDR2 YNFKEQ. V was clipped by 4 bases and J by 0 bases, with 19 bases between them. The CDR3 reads CASSPQDRDPSSYEQYF. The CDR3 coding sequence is TGTGCCAGCAGCCCCCAAGACCGGGACCCGAGCTCCTACGAGCAGTACTTC.

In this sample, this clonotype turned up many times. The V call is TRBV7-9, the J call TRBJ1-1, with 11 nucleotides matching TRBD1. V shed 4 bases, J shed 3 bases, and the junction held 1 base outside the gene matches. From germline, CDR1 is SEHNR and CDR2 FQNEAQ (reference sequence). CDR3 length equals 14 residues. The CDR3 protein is CASSSGQGDTEAFF. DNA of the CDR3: TGTGCCAGCAGCTCGGGACAGGGGGACACTGAAGCTTTCTTT.

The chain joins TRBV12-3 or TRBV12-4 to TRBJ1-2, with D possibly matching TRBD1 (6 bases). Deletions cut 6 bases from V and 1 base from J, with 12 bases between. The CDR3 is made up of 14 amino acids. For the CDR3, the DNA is TGTGCCAGCAGAAGGGACACAGATAACTATGGCTACACCTTC. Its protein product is CASRRDTDNYGYTF.

The CDR3 sequence: CASKLGPLGTEAFF. CDR3 DNA sequence: TGTGCCAGCAAGCTCGGGCCCCTGGGGACTGAAGCTTTCTTT. The V call is TRBV2, the J call TRBJ1-1, with D unclear. The CDR3 is 14 amino acids. Per the germline V gene, CDR1 is SNHLY and CDR2 is FYNNEI. Trimming left V 7 bases short and J 5 bases short, with 17 bases between.

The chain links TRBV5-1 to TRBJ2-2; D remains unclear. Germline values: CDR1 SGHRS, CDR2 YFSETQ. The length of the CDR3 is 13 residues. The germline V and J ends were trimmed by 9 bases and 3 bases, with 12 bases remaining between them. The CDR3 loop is CATIDRDTGELFF. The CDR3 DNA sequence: TGCGCCACTATAGATAGAGACACCGGGGAGCTGTTTTTT.

The CDR3 reads CASSLVAGWGYGYTF. The CDR3, as DNA: TGTGCCAGCAGCTTGGTGGCGGGATGGGGATATGGCTACACCTTC. The chain uses TRBV5-6 and TRBJ1-2; D unclear. This CDR3 has 15 amino acids. Germline CDR1 reads SGHDT; CDR2 reads YYEEEE. Trimming left V 0 bases short and J 5 bases short, with 14 bases between.

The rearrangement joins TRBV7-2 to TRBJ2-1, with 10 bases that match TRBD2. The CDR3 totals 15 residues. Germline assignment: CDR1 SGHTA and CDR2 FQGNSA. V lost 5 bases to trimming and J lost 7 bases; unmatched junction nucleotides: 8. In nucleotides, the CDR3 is TGTGCCAGCAGCCCCCAGCGGGGGGGCGGGAATGAGCAGTTCTTC. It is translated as CASSPQRGGGNEQFF. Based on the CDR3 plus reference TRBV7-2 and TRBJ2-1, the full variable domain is GAGVSQSPSNKVTEKGKDVELRCDPISGHTALYWYRQSLGQGLEFLIYFQGNSAPDKSGLPSDRFSAERTGGSVSTLTIQRTQQEDSAVYLCASSPQRGGGNEQFFGPGTRLTVL.

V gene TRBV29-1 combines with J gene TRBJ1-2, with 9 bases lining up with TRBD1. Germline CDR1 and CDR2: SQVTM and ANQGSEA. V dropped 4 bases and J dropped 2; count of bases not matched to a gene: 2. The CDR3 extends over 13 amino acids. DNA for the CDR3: TGCAGCGTTGCGGACAGGGGAAACTATGGCTACACCTTC. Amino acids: CSVADRGNYGYTF.

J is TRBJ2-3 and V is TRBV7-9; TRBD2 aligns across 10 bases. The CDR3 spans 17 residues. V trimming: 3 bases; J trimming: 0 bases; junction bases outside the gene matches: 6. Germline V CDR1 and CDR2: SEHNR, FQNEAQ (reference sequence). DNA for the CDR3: TGTGCCAGCAGCTTCGCAGCGGGGGGGCCTAGCACAGATACGCAGTATTTT. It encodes CASSFAAGGPSTDTQYF. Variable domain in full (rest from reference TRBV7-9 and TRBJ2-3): DTGVSQNPRHKITKRGQNVTFRCDPISEHNRLYWYRQTLGQGPEFLTYFQNEAQLEKSRLLSDRFSAERPKGSFSTLEIQRTEQGDSAMYLCASSFAAGGPSTDTQYFGPGTRLTVL.